The 26 T cell receptor beta chains in this list originate from one sample, sequenced in a study of shared clonotypes between healthy human individuals. Repertoires were generated with immunoSEQ multiplex PCR, while TCRdb's copy carries only in-frame clones and drops some. Of 700,000 or so clones listed, 55% to 75% are singletons. Sequenced material: memory CD4+ T cells sorted from blood. Subset indicated: CD45RA-negative fraction. The receptors were gathered from a woman in her 30s in good health.

This clone was counted once. The chain joins TRBV5-6 to TRBJ2-7, with TRBD2 identical over 7 bases. CDR1 and CDR2 from the germline V gene are SGHDT and YYEEEE. The CDR3 consists of 15 residues. Trimming at V came to 1 base and at J to 3 bases, leaving 7 bases not matched to a gene. CDR3 in amino acids: CASSLLTAGNYEQYF. CDR3 DNA sequence: TGTGCCAGCAGCTTGCTGACAGCGGGGAACTACGAGCAGTACTTC.

This clone was picked up a small number of times. Here the CDR3 DNA reads TGCGCCAGCAGCTTGGGACACACCTCTGGAAACACCATATATTTT. As protein: CASSLGHTSGNTIYF. This chain links TRBV5-1 with TRBJ1-3; D unresolved. V lost 0 bases and J lost 0, with 7 bases in between. The CDR3 is 15 residues long. The germline V gene encodes CDR1 SGHRS and CDR2 YFSETQ.

With regard to this clone: Other DNA variants within this sample encode the same CDR3. The chain is built from TRBV28 and TRBJ2-7; D gene ambiguous. Germline V gene sequence: CDR1 MDHEN, CDR2 SYDVKM. The CDR3 extends over 14 amino acids. The ends were cut back, 1 base at V and 2 bases at J, with 9 bases in the middle. As DNA, the CDR3 is TGTGCCAGCAGTTTATATCTTCGCCCCTACGAGCAGTACTTC. Protein sequence: CASSLYLRPYEQYF.

The chain carries TRBV19 and TRBJ1-5; 9 bases fit TRBD1. CDR1 and CDR2 from the germline V gene are LNHDA and SQIVND (reference sequence). With 6 bases clipped from V and 8 bases from J, the junction kept 8 bases outside the gene matches. CDR3 length equals 14 residues. The CDR3 reads CASRIIQGAKPQHF. The CDR3 DNA follows: TGTGCCAGTAGAATAATACAGGGGGCGAAGCCCCAGCATTTT.

The chain uses TRBV27 and TRBJ2-7, with 8 positions matching TRBD2. The ends lost 4 bases at V and 3 bases at J; junction bases unmatched: 14. Germline CDR1 reads MNHEY; CDR2 reads SMNVEV (reference sequence). This CDR3 comprises 17 residues. This CDR3 reads CASSYGGAGDTVYEQYF. The CDR3 region has the DNA TGTGCCAGCAGTTATGGAGGAGCGGGAGATACTGTCTACGAGCAGTACTTC.

V gene TRBV6-5 combines with J gene TRBJ2-7, with D tentatively TRBD1 (6 bases). The ends were cut back, 4 bases at V and 6 bases at J, with 16 bases in the middle. Germline assignment: CDR1 MNHEY and CDR2 SVGAGI. The length of the CDR3 is 14 residues. CDR3 sequence reads: CASSWSGTISEQYF. As DNA, the CDR3 is TGTGCCAGCAGTTGGTCCGGGACAATTTCCGAGCAGTACTTC.

Regarding this clone: Other nucleotide sequences in the sample specify the same CDR3. The chain links TRBV10-1 to TRBJ2-3; the match to TRBD2 covers 12 bases. CDR3 length: 15 amino acids. Per the germline V gene, CDR1 is WNHNN and CDR2 is SYGVQD (reference sequence). The V and J ends lost 5 bases and 3 bases, in that order; junction bases with no gene match: 3. The CDR3 region has the DNA TGCGCCAGCAGTTCCGGGACTAGCGGGACAGATACGCAGTATTTT. It codes for CASSSGTSGTDTQYF.

The chain recombines TRBV6-5 with TRBJ2-5; 7 bases line up with TRBD2. Germline trimming cut 6 bases from V and 3 bases from J; bases unmatched to any gene: 4. The CDR3 is made up of 13 amino acids. From germline, CDR1 is MNHEY and CDR2 SVGAGI. The CDR3 loop reads CASRSLAEETQYF. The CDR3 DNA reads TGTGCCAGCAGAAGCCTAGCGGAAGAGACCCAGTACTTC.

The rearrangement links TRBV15 to TRBJ2-1, with D possibly matching TRBD1 (5 bases). Trimming cost V 0 bases and J 8 bases, with 14 bases left between them. This CDR3 region has 15 residues. Germline CDR1 is LNHNV and CDR2 is YYDKDF (reference sequence). CDR3 residues: CATSRDVAQAYEQFF. Here the CDR3 DNA reads TGTGCCACCAGCAGAGATGTTGCACAGGCGTATGAGCAGTTCTTC. Combining the CDR3 with reference TRBV15 and TRBJ2-1 gives the whole variable domain DAMVIQNPRYQVTQFGKPVTLSCSQTLNHNVMYWYQQKSSQAPKLLFHYYDKDFNNEADTPDNFQSRRPNTSFCFLDIRSPGLGDTAMYLCATSRDVAQAYEQFFGPGTRLTVL.

The rearrangement uses TRBV10-1 and TRBJ2-2; 10 nucleotides match TRBD2. Germline CDR1 WNHNN, CDR2 SYGVQD (reference sequence). The CDR3 is 14 residues long. V was pared by 8 bases and J by 3 bases, with 3 bases of the junction left unmatched. The CDR3 protein is CASRLAGDTGELFF. CDR3 coding DNA: TGCGCCAGCCGGCTAGCGGGAGACACCGGGGAGCTGTTTTTT.

The CDR3 region is CASSLWGLGEKLFF. Here the CDR3 DNA reads TGTGCCAGTAGTTTATGGGGGCTCGGTGAAAAACTGTTTTTT. The chain couples TRBV19 to TRBJ1-4, with D possibly matching TRBD1 (6 bases). The CDR3 totals 14 residues. V was pared by 5 bases and J by 7 bases, with 14 bases between. The germline CDR1 and CDR2 sequences are LNHDA and SQIVND (reference sequence).

This clone was recorded a few times. The chain joins TRBV19 to TRBJ2-3; D remains unclear. Germline assignment: CDR1 LNHDA and CDR2 SQIVND (reference sequence). V gave up 6 bases and J gave up 0 bases, with 13 bases separating them. The CDR3 loop spans 15 amino acids. The DNA of the CDR3 is TGTGCCAGTAGGTACCGACCCCTTAGCACAGATACGCAGTATTTT. Translated: CASRYRPLSTDTQYF.

V is TRBV2 and J is TRBJ2-5; D is undetermined. The CDR3 sequence is 15 residues long. Germline loops: CDR1 SNHLY, CDR2 FYNNEI. V was shortened by 2 bases and J by 5 bases, with 15 bases between the two germline ends. The CDR3 sequence is CASSEKFGLPETQYF. The CDR3 DNA reads as TGTGCCAGCAGTGAAAAGTTCGGTCTCCCTGAGACCCAGTACTTC.

This clone showed up just a few times. The V gene is TRBV6-5, the J gene TRBJ1-5; D is possibly TRBD1 (6 bases). V was clipped by 6 bases and J by 5 bases, with 14 bases between them. The CDR3 length is 14 residues. CDR1 MNHEY and CDR2 SVGAGI come from the germline V gene. CDR3 residues: CASSRSQGYQPQHF. CDR3 nucleotide sequence: TGTGCCAGCAGCCGATCACAGGGCTATCAGCCCCAGCATTTT.

The chain uses TRBV9 and TRBJ2-5; TRBD2 agrees at 11 bases. The CDR3 has 17 residues. Germline trimming cut 0 bases from V and 4 bases from J; bases unmatched to any gene: 8. The V gene's germline CDR1 is SGDLS and CDR2 YYNGEE. The CDR3 coding sequence is TGTGCCAGCAGCGTAGAGAGCCTAGCGGGAGGCGGAGAGACCCAGTACTTC. It specifies CASSVESLAGGGETQYF.

V and J are TRBV6-5 and TRBJ2-2; D ambiguous. V was pared by 5 bases and J by 1 base, with 11 bases between. The CDR3 contains 15 residues. Per germline, CDR1 MNHEY and CDR2 SVGAGI. The CDR3, as DNA: TGTGCCAGCAGTACCAGAAGAAAGAACACCGGGGAGCTGTTTTTT. Amino acid sequence: CASSTRRKNTGELFF.

The chain carries TRBV4-1 and TRBJ1-5; 7 bases fit TRBD1. Germline trimming cut 4 bases from V and 3 bases from J; bases unmatched to any gene: 6. This CDR3 has 15 residues. In germline, CDR1 is MGHRA, CDR2 YSYEKL. The CDR3 nucleotides read TGCGCCAGCAGCCGGATGGGACAGTCCAATCAGCCCCAGCATTTT. This sequence encodes CASSRMGQSNQPQHF.

The chain employs TRBV18 and TRBJ1-1; D is unresolved. V gave up 5 bases and J gave up 0 bases, with 13 bases separating them. The CDR3 covers 15 residues. CDR1 and CDR2 from the germline V gene are KGHSH and LQKENI. The CDR3 DNA reads as TGTGCCAGCTCATATGGCCTAATCATGAACACTGAAGCTTTCTTT. Its protein product is CASSYGLIMNTEAFF.

This clone was picked up many times. V usage is TRBV29-1 and J usage is TRBJ1-2, with no clear D. The CDR3 sequence is 12 residues long. V gave up 3 bases and J gave up 8 bases, with 13 bases separating them. Germline values: CDR1 SQVTM, CDR2 ANQGSEA. The CDR3 protein is CSVESSGGGYTF. DNA of the CDR3: TGCAGCGTTGAGTCTTCAGGTGGGGGCTACACCTTC.

The rearrangement links TRBV29-1 to TRBJ1-1; 7 bases line up with TRBD1. The CDR3 runs 13 residues. CDR1 is SQVTM and CDR2 is ANQGSEA in the germline V gene. Losses at the gene ends were 6 bases for V and 1 base for J; bases not matched to a gene: 5. The CDR3 DNA reads TGCAGCGTGACGGGACAGCCGAACACTGAAGCTTTCTTT. Protein: CSVTGQPNTEAFF.

This clone has just one count. V is TRBV30 and J is TRBJ2-2, with a weak D call TRBD2 (5 bases). This CDR3 is 14 amino acids long. Germline CDR1 GTSNPN, CDR2 SVGIG (reference sequence). Trimming took 2 bases from V and 4 from J, leaving 11 bases between them. CDR3 amino acids: CAWSNGLGTGELFF. The CDR3 DNA reads TGTGCCTGGAGTAACGGACTGGGCACCGGGGAGCTGTTTTTT.

A single count supports this clone. The V gene is TRBV4-1, the J gene TRBJ2-7, with a possible D match to TRBD1 (6 bases). The CDR3 has 15 residues. Trimming pared 1 base from V and 3 bases from J, leaving 13 bases between. Germline CDR1 is MGHRA and CDR2 is YSYEKL. In DNA, the CDR3 is TGCGCCAGCAGCCAAGTTCCCGGGACAAACTACGAGCAGTACTTC. Its protein is CASSQVPGTNYEQYF.

This clone was observed a handful of times. This chain joins TRBV7-6 and TRBJ1-4; D unresolved. Germline V gene lookup returns CDR1 SGHVS and CDR2 FNYEAQ. The V and J ends lost 3 bases and 0 bases respectively, with 14 bases between them. The CDR3 loop spans 17 amino acids. The CDR3 loop reads CASSFGPPGTTNEKLFF. CDR3 DNA sequence: TGTGCCAGCAGCTTTGGGCCCCCGGGGACAACTAATGAAAAACTGTTTTTT.

The V gene is TRBV18, the J gene TRBJ2-6; maybe TRBD1 (6 bases). The CDR3 totals 14 residues. V gave up 5 bases and J gave up 2 bases, with 7 bases separating them. Germline V gene data show CDR1 as KGHSH and CDR2 as LQKENI. CDR3 coding DNA: TGTGCCAGCTCAGGGGGCACTGGGGCCAACGTCCTGACTTTC. It encodes CASSGGTGANVLTF.

The chain is built from TRBV18 and TRBJ1-5, with 7 bases that match TRBD1. The V gene end was trimmed by 2 bases and the J gene end by 4 bases; junction bases not matched to a gene: 2. CDR1 and CDR2 from the germline V gene are KGHSH and LQKENI. The CDR3 is 14 residues long. For the CDR3, the DNA is TGTGCCAGCTCACCAGGGACAGCTAATCAGCCCCAGCATTTT. The encoded protein is CASSPGTANQPQHF.

CDR3 region: CASSDTGKNTEAFF. Written as DNA, the CDR3 is TGTGCCAGCAGTGACACAGGGAAGAACACTGAAGCTTTCTTT. This chain uses TRBV6-6 with TRBJ1-1, with TRBD1 as a possible D gene (6 bases). Germline assignment: CDR1 MNHNY and CDR2 SVGAGI (reference sequence). This CDR3 contains 14 residues. Trimming shortened V by 5 bases and J by 1 base, and 11 bases separated the two germline ends.